The sequence of this T cell receptor (beta chain) was determined in a study of cytomegalovirus exposure and HLA in healthy donors. V was clipped by 4 bases and J by 5 bases; unmatched bases: 10. The length of the CDR3 is 15 residues. From germline, CDR1 is SGHRS and CDR2 YFSETQ. PCR amplification relied on 60 Vbeta primers (plus 13 Jbeta primers). Only in-frame clones appear in the TCRdb table, and some are missing; sequencing was by immunoSEQ multiplex PCR. The sample lists about 230,000 clones, 70% to 90% occurring once. This clonotype was obtained from a girl aged 2 to 9 in good health and CMV-seronegative. V is TRBV5-1 and J is TRBJ2-7, with TRBD1 identical over 9 bases. The specimen was PBMCs. CDR3 sequence (DNA): TGCGCCAGCAGCCCCCCGAGGACAGGGGCCCACGAGCAGTACTTC. This sequence encodes CASSPPRTGAHEQYF. The full variable domain, its missing parts supplied by reference TRBV5-1 and TRBJ2-7, is KAGVTQTPRYLIKTRGQQVTLSCSPISGHRSVSWYQQTPGQGLQFLFEYFSETQRNKGNFPGRFSGRQFSNSRSEMNVSTLELGDSALYLCASSPPRTGAHEQYFGPGTRLTVT.